The clone carrying this T cell receptor (beta chain) has only a few counts. The data were obtained in a study of blood T cell repertoires in COVID-19. Across the study: The United States, Italy and Spain were the sources of the acute and convalescent COVID-19 samples. The cDNA or gDNA used as material had been derived from T cells, B-cell-depleted T cells, or PBMCs.

Germline CDR1 DFQATT, CDR2 SNEGSKA (reference sequence). The CDR3 spans 10 residues. V lost 6 bases to trimming and J lost 8 bases; unmatched junction nucleotides: 3. Profiling relied on immunoSEQ multiplex PCR, and the TCRdb table lists in-frame clones only, not all of them. Of approximately 150,000 clones detected, more than 70% appear once; the ten largest clones hold 5%. This TCR came from a woman between 50 and 59 years old with acute or convalescent COVID-19. Sample: peripheral blood. The V and J genes are TRBV20-1 and TRBJ1-1, with TRBD1 identical over 7 bases. CDR3 loop: CSAKGQEAFF. CDR3 nucleotide sequence: TGCAGTGCAAAGGGACAGGAAGCTTTCTTT.